This T cell receptor beta chain is drawn from a study of T cell responses to AZD1222 COVID-19 vaccine. General study points: White British ancestry dominated among donors, who included more females, and clonal diversity was possibly underestimated. Reportedly, nearly half of unique spike TCRs recognized epitopes outside B.1.351/B.1.1.7 mutations.

Method: immunoSEQ multiplex PCR; TCRdb's copy keeps in-frame clones and lacks some. The sample records 150,000 to 200,000 clones, around 87% being singletons. Details on this clone: Its antigen remains unknown.

Germline loops: CDR1 SEHNR, CDR2 FQNEAQ (reference sequence). There are 15 residues in the CDR3. J lost 0 bases, V lost 11 bases, and 10 bases had no gene match. Sequences were derived from peripheral blood, sampled on day 0 of MenACWY control vaccination. The chain employs TRBV7-9 and TRBJ1-3; TRBD1 matches at 7 bases. The source of this sequence is an adult in good health. The CDR3 loop reads CAAQGDGTSGNTIYF. In nucleotides, the CDR3 is TGTGCCGCCCAGGGGGACGGAACCTCTGGAAACACCATATATTTT.